The entry that follows covers one T cell receptor beta chain sequence. The method was immunoSEQ multiplex PCR; TCRdb's version includes in-frame clones alone and lacks a portion of them. The sample contains some 64,000 clones, about 83% of which appear only once. The sample is drawn from a study of OX40 agonist ivuxolimab in advanced cancers. Germline loops: CDR1 WSHSY, CDR2 SAAADI. The CDR3 is 13 residues long. Between the trimmed V and J ends, which lost 0 bases and 7 bases, there was a span of 9 bases. The sequencing here drew on CD4+ or CD8+ T cells sorted from blood, taken in a trial of the OX40 agonist ivuxolimab. The V gene is TRBV10-2, the J gene TRBJ1-1; D not certain. This TCR was sampled from an adult with an advanced solid tumor such as melanoma, head and neck, liver or kidney cancer. The DNA for the CDR3 is TGCGCCAGCAGTGAGTCGCCGGCGAGTGAAGCTTTCTTT. Its protein is CASSESPASEAFF.